This paragraph covers one T cell receptor (beta chain) sequence. The antigen remains unidentified. From its re-call of the 5' RACE reads, TCRdb lists each CDR3 protein once, without DNA. This table lists about 450,000 distinct CDR3 sequences. The sample comes from a study of T cells expressing NK-cell markers. Germline values: CDR1 SGHRS, CDR2 YFSETQ. There are 14 residues in the CDR3. Study-level results: In five or six donors, dominant NKG2C+ clonotypes were roughly 1.0-7.5% of CD8+ T cells. No clear determination of HCMV specificity was made for expanded NKG2C+ T cell clones.

The receptor comes from a woman aged 18 to 75 in good health. The rearrangement uses TRBV5-1 and TRBJ2-3. What was sequenced was blood T cells: a sorted CD56 or NKG2C T cell subset, CD4+ or CD8+ T cells, or bulk PBMC T cells (not recorded which). The CDR3 sequence is CASSFGGVGDTQYF.